Each of the 5 T cell receptor beta chains below was sequenced from the same sample in a study of blood T cell repertoires in COVID-19. Repertoires were generated with immunoSEQ multiplex PCR, while TCRdb's copy carries only in-frame clones and drops some. The table lists 85,000 to 100,000 clones, about 83% of them singletons. Sequencing was carried out using peripheral blood. The receptor source for this set is a woman aged 55-69 years with COVID-19, enrolled during active disease.

The chain is built from TRBV29-1 and TRBJ2-3, with TRBD2 matching 12 bases. The CDR3 totals 15 residues. Germline V lookup: CDR1 SQVTM, CDR2 ANQGSEA. Germline trimming cut 3 bases from V and 1 base from J; bases unmatched to any gene: 2. In DNA form, the CDR3 reads TGCAGCGTTGAGAGACTAGCGGGGGGCACAGATACGCAGTATTTT. Encoded protein: CSVERLAGGTDTQYF.

The J gene is TRBJ2-2, the V gene TRBV4-2, with D possibly matching TRBD1 (5 bases). The CDR3 spans 15 residues. Trimming left V 0 bases short and J 4 bases short, with 9 bases between. Looked up from germline, CDR1 is LGHNA and CDR2 is YNFKEQ. CDR3: CASSQDRVSTGELFF. As DNA, the CDR3 is TGTGCCAGCAGCCAAGACAGGGTTTCCACCGGGGAGCTGTTTTTT.

The chain couples TRBV19 to TRBJ2-1, with TRBD2 identical over 13 bases. With 3 bases clipped from V and 9 bases from J, the junction kept 8 bases outside the gene matches. Germline assignment: CDR1 LNHDA and CDR2 SQIVND (reference sequence). The CDR3 has 16 amino acids. The CDR3 region has the DNA TGTGCCAGTAGTATTTTTGGACTAGCGGGGGTCGCTGAGCAGTTCTTC. Amino acid sequence: CASSIFGLAGVAEQFF.

The rearrangement uses TRBV7-3 and TRBJ1-3; TRBD1 might be the D (5 bases). V was clipped by 2 bases and J by 7 bases, with 12 bases between them. This CDR3 is 14 amino acids long. Per germline, CDR1 SGHTA and CDR2 FQGTGA. In nucleotides, the CDR3 is TGTGCCAGCAGCTTAGGGTCCGGGGGGAACACCATATATTTT. It encodes CASSLGSGGNTIYF.

In DNA, the CDR3 is TGTGCCTGGAATCCGACAGGGGGCTTTGGAAATTCACCCCTCCACTTT. Amino acid sequence: CAWNPTGGFGNSPLHF. V usage is TRBV30 and J usage is TRBJ1-6; 10 positions agree with TRBD1. J gave up 7 bases and V 4 bases, and 10 bases lay outside the gene matches. Germline CDR1 and CDR2: GTSNPN and SVGIG (reference sequence). CDR3 length: 16 amino acids. Based on the CDR3 plus reference TRBV30 and TRBJ1-6, the full variable domain is SQTIHQWPATLVQPVGSPLSLECTVEGTSNPNLYWYRQAAGRGLQLLFYSVGIGQISSEVPQNLSASRPQDRQFILSSKKLLLSDSGFYLCAWNPTGGFGNSPLHFGNGTRLTVT.